These 21 T cell receptor beta chains share one sample of origin, sequenced in a study of T cells in Graves' hyperthyroidism and ophthalmopathy. From RNA transcripts, TCR beta CDR3 regions were amplified. Carried out on the TCR CDR3, a first-round RT-PCR used the HTBI primer set. TCRdb called the multiplex PCR reads again in MiXCR, with one record for every CDR3 protein. The data hold about 24,000 distinct CDR3 sequences, with about 49% observed a single time. The material sequenced was blood. These TCRs come from a middle-aged woman with Graves' hyperthyroidism that later progressed to Graves' ophthalmopathy.

The CDR3: CASRLTGELFF. The CDR3 region has the DNA TGTGCCAGCAGACTGACAGGGGAGCTGTTTTTT. The chain employs TRBV5-5 and TRBJ2-2; D call uncertain. Trimming removed 5 bases at V and 8 bases at J, with 7 bases between. This CDR3 is 11 amino acids long. Germline assignment: CDR1 SGHKS and CDR2 YYEKEE (reference sequence).

Within the sample, this clonotype is medium-sized. The chain couples TRBV14 to TRBJ2-7, with 7 positions matching TRBD1. V was clipped by 4 bases and J by 2 bases; unmatched bases: 5. Germline V gene sequence: CDR1 SGHDN, CDR2 FVKESK. CDR3 length equals 14 residues. CDR3 residues: CASSLQDRAYEQYF. DNA of the CDR3: TGTGCCAGCAGCCTCCAAGACAGGGCCTACGAGCAGTACTTC. Using reference TRBV14 and TRBJ2-7 for the parts outside the CDR3, the full variable domain is EAGVTQFPSHSVIEKGQTVTLRCDPISGHDNLYWYRRVMGKEIKFLLHFVKESKQDESGMPNNRFLAERTGGTYSTLKVQPAELEDSGVYFCASSLQDRAYEQYFGPGTRLTVT.

This clonotype was detected a few times. V usage is TRBV7-8 and J usage is TRBJ1-5; 9 nucleotides align to TRBD1. The CDR3 is 14 amino acids. Germline-derived CDR1 and CDR2 are SGHVS and FQNEAQ. The J segment lost 7 bases and the V segment lost 6 bases, leaving 7 bases of the junction unmatched. The CDR3 reads CASSPGQGNQPQHF. In DNA, the CDR3 is TGTGCCAGCAGTCCTGGACAGGGGAACCAGCCCCAGCATTTT.

V and J are TRBV20-1 and TRBJ2-1; D gene uncertain. V lost 6 bases to trimming and J lost 2 bases, with 11 bases between them. Germline V gene lookup returns CDR1 DFQATT and CDR2 SNEGSKA (reference sequence). CDR3 size: 13 residues. The CDR3 loop reads CSAHASAYNEQFF. CDR3 in DNA: TGCAGTGCCCACGCCAGCGCCTACAATGAGCAGTTCTTC.

For the CDR3, the DNA is TGTGCCAGCAGCGTAGGACCAACCTACGAGCAGTACTTC. Translating gives CASSVGPTYEQYF. This chain links TRBV9 with TRBJ2-7; D not certain. Deletions cut 0 bases from V and 2 bases from J, with 6 bases between. Germline loops: CDR1 SGDLS, CDR2 YYNGEE. The CDR3 totals 13 residues.

V usage is TRBV19 and J usage is TRBJ2-1; tentatively, D is TRBD2 (5 bases). Between the trimmed V and J ends, which lost 3 bases and 10 bases, there was a span of 16 bases. This CDR3 region has 14 residues. Per germline, CDR1 LNHDA and CDR2 SQIVND (reference sequence). DNA of the CDR3: TGTGCCAGTAGTATTGCGGTTAATGGAGGAGAGCAGTTCTTC. Amino acids: CASSIAVNGGEQFF.

V usage is TRBV5-1 and J usage is TRBJ2-7; D remains ambiguous. The CDR3 is made up of 14 amino acids. The V end was cut by 4 bases, the J end by 0 bases, with 11 bases between. Germline V gene lookup returns CDR1 SGHRS and CDR2 YFSETQ. The CDR3 DNA is TGCGCCAGCAGCCCCGAGGTAAGCTCCTACGAGCAGTACTTC. As protein: CASSPEVSSYEQYF.

This sequence joins TRBV7-9 and TRBJ1-3, with TRBD1 matching 8 bases. Germline V lookup: CDR1 SEHNR, CDR2 FQNEAQ (reference sequence). This CDR3 is 16 amino acids long. The V and J ends lost 1 base and 4 bases, in that order; junction bases with no gene match: 6. CDR3 region: CASSLEQGVGGNTIYF. The CDR3 nucleotides read TGTGCCAGCAGCTTAGAACAGGGGGTCGGCGGAAACACCATATATTTT.

This clonotype was seen repeatedly, ten times or more. The V gene is TRBV28, the J gene TRBJ2-7; no clear D. Germline V gene lookup returns CDR1 MDHEN and CDR2 SYDVKM. The CDR3 is 13 amino acids. V was cut by 6 bases and J by 5 bases, with 14 bases left in between. The CDR3 loop reads CASSLPLRDEQYF. CDR3 in DNA: TGTGCCAGCAGCCTTCCCCTGCGAGACGAGCAGTACTTC.

By proportion, this clonotype is medium-sized. The CDR3 is CSVTPERYQETQYF. The CDR3 coding sequence is TGCAGCGTGACTCCCGAGAGGTACCAAGAGACCCAGTACTTC. This chain joins TRBV29-1 and TRBJ2-5, with no clear D. CDR3 length equals 14 residues. Trimming shortened V by 6 bases and J by 0 bases, and 14 bases separated the two germline ends. Germline CDR1 SQVTM, CDR2 ANQGSEA.

V and J are TRBV7-8 and TRBJ1-1; no firm D call. From germline, CDR1 is SGHVS and CDR2 FQNEAQ. This CDR3 spans 13 amino acids. V was shortened by 3 bases and J by 4 bases, with 9 bases between the two germline ends. CDR3 sequence (DNA): TGTGCCAGCAGCTTGATTGGTGGCACTGAAGCTTTCTTT. Translated: CASSLIGGTEAFF.

This chain uses TRBV5-6 with TRBJ1-2, with 10 positions matching TRBD1. The CDR3 runs to 14 residues. CDR1 and CDR2 (germline): SGHDT, YYEEEE. V lost 3 bases, J lost 6 bases, and 5 bases stayed unmatched. This CDR3 is CASSWRQGAHGYTF. The CDR3, as DNA: TGTGCCAGCAGCTGGAGACAGGGGGCGCATGGCTACACCTTC.

Concerning this clonotype itself: A much larger clone lies one base from this, so it may be a read error. The chain carries TRBV30 and TRBJ2-3, with D unclear. The CDR3 has 13 amino acids. CDR1 and CDR2 (germline): GTSNPN, SVGIG (reference sequence). V lost 2 bases to trimming and J lost 6 bases, with 12 bases between them. Here the CDR3 reads CAWSQLMKDTQYF. Here the CDR3 DNA reads TGTGCCTGGAGTCAGCTAATGAAGGATACGCAGTATTTT.

V and J are TRBV14 and TRBJ2-7; the match to TRBD1 covers 7 bases. Germline loops: CDR1 SGHDN, CDR2 FVKESK. CDR3 size: 13 residues. After removal of 3 bases from V and 5 bases from J, the junction contained 4 bases not matched to a gene. The CDR3 is CASSHAGGDEQYV. CDR3 bases: TGTGCCAGCAGCCATGCAGGGGGTGACGAGCAGTACGTC.

This rearrangement joins TRBV15 to TRBJ2-7; no clear D gene. Looked up from germline, CDR1 is LNHNV and CDR2 is YYDKDF (reference sequence). Trimming cost V 0 bases and J 8 bases, with 8 bases left between them. This CDR3 is built from 12 residues. CDR3 in amino acids: CATSREVGKQYF. CDR3 nucleotide sequence: TGTGCCACCAGCAGAGAAGTGGGGAAGCAGTACTTC.

The chain links TRBV10-3 to TRBJ2-2; D is perhaps TRBD2 (6 bases). Looked up from germline, CDR1 is ENHRY and CDR2 is SYGVKD. The length of the CDR3 is 14 residues. Deletions cut 11 bases from V and 4 bases from J, with 17 bases between. The chain's CDR3 is CAHQAGTGTGELFF. The CDR3 nucleotides are TGTGCCCATCAGGCGGGAACTGGCACCGGGGAGCTGTTTTTT.

This rearrangement joins TRBV15 to TRBJ2-2, with 8 bases lining up with TRBD1. The germline V gene encodes CDR1 LNHNV and CDR2 YYDKDF (reference sequence). The CDR3 contains 16 residues. Trimming removed 7 bases from V and 1 base from J; junction bases left unmatched: 8. DNA for the CDR3: TGTGCCACCACAGGAACGGGACAGGAGAACACCGGGGAGCTGTTTTTT. Translating it yields CATTGTGQENTGELFF.

To note about this clonotype: An end of the junction does not agree with germline; a read error may underlie this. The rearrangement uses TRBV25-1 and TRBJ2-7; D gene unclear. Germline CDR1 reads MGHDK; CDR2 reads SYGVNS. CDR3 length: 14 amino acids. CDR3 residues: CASSHKEPSYEQYF. DNA of the CDR3: TGCGCCAGCAGCCACAAGGAACCCTCCTACGAGCAGTACTTC.

Details on this clonotype: Because it lacks the conserved phenylalanine or tryptophan at the end, this CDR3 is likely a read error. The limits of the CDR3 on the DNA are not certain, so only TCRdb's listed CDR3 is given. The gene calls are TRBV5-4 and TRBJ1-5. The V gene's germline CDR1 is SGHNT and CDR2 YYREEE (reference sequence). The CDR3 totals 10 residues, both ends included. Here the CDR3 reads CASSLTSGDS.

The rearrangement links TRBV29-1 to TRBJ2-1; D remains unclear. The CDR3 has 11 residues. Germline loops: CDR1 SQVTM, CDR2 ANQGSEA. Between the trimmed V and J ends, which lost 5 bases and 9 bases, there was a span of 11 bases. The DNA for the CDR3 is TGCAGCGTTTATCAGTCGATTGAGCAGTTCTTC. Protein product: CSVYQSIEQFF.

The chain recombines TRBV14 with TRBJ1-1; no clear D gene. The V gene's germline CDR1 is SGHDN and CDR2 FVKESK. V lost 2 bases and J lost 11, with 21 bases in between. This CDR3 is 15 amino acids long. CDR3 in DNA: TGTGCCAGCAGCCAATCATTGATGTGTTTACGATGGGCTTTCTTT. This codes for CASSQSLMCLRWAFF.